This TCR beta chain was recorded in a study of Ad26.COV2.S vaccination and SARS-CoV-2 variants (dated by TCRdb to about 2021). General notes on the study: Vaccine-arm donors were drawn from COV1001, a multicentre, randomized, double-blind, placebo-controlled phase I-IIa trial of Ad26.COV2.S in healthy adults. Participants in the trial were split at random into five groups of five each, receiving low-dose or high-dose Ad26.COV2.S once or twice, or else placebo on both occasions. Dosing of Ad26.COV2.S was intramuscular, at either 5x10^10 or 1x10^11 viral particles, delivered as one shot or as two shots spaced 56 days apart. A total of approximately 32 samples were included in the TCR-sequenced set, comprising around 20 Ad26.COV2.S vaccine recipients, 5 placebo recipients and 8 SARS-CoV-2 convalescent individuals. Investigators remained blinded to trial group allocation during experiments and outcome assessment. Sequencing of the TCRbeta repertoire served to evaluate the specificity and breadth of SARS-CoV-2-reactive T cell receptors following Ad26.COV2.S vaccination.

Overall study results and their limits: Comparing responses between vaccine doses or regimens was not something the study was powered to do. The authors noted that the TCR breadth and depth analyses may have underestimated total T cell responses. After vaccination, spike-specific CD8+ and CD4+ T cell responses were reported to show substantial breadth. Compared with placebo recipients, Ad26.COV2.S recipients showed higher spike-specific TCR breadth (P = 0.0014). Vaccine and placebo recipients had similar non-spike TCR breadth, a finding consistent with the vaccine containing only spike.

From the cysteine through the phenylalanine, the CDR3 covers 14 amino acids. Of the read, only the CDR3 DNA is kept; its 42 bases are in frame from base 1. The germline V gene gives CDR1 as WSHSY and CDR2 as SAAADI. Germline trimming: 6 bases from V, 4 bases from J; junction bases outside gene matches: 4. What this sample's treatment or condition label stands for: approximately 18 received Ad26.COV2.S at low or high dose, single or two shots; 5 received placebo; per-sample allocation not given. For vaccine and placebo recipients, the sequenced repertoires came from samples collected on day 63 after the first injection. Cohort 1b enrolled 25 adults aged 18-55 years at a single site in Boston, USA, between 29 July and 7 August 2020. Ad26.COV2.S consisted of a replication-incompetent adenovirus type 26 vector by which a prefusion-stabilized SARS-CoV-2 spike protein from the original Wuhan strain was expressed.

Comment on this clone: The antigen this receptor binds is unknown. It has no much larger one-base neighbor in the sample; base qualities were not kept.

The immunoSEQ Assay was used to sequence TCRbeta CDR3 regions. After extraction, genomic DNA underwent amplification by bias-controlled multiplex PCR, followed by high-throughput sequencing. Regarding the original processing steps: Collapsing and filtering of sequences were performed to quantify the absolute abundance of each unique TCRbeta CDR3 region. Usable DNA was measured by amplifying reference genes present in all nucleated cells, and TCRbeta template counts were normalized to that usable DNA to estimate T cell fraction. Repertoire TCRs were annotated as SARS-CoV-2-specific by exact matching of V gene, CDR3 amino acid sequence and J gene to a known reactive TCR set. MIRA supplied the reference SARS-CoV-2 TCR set, which was filtered for enrichment in COVID-19-positive ImmuneCODE repertoires so that public or cross-reactive TCRs were removed. Using the MIRA antigens, annotated TCRs were further analysed by specific ORF or by position within an ORF. Depth was the summed frequency of annotated unique rearrangements, while breadth was defined as annotated unique rearrangements over total unique productive rearrangements. Two-sided Wilcoxon rank-sum tests were applied when comparing TCR breadth between groups. Drawn from immuneACCESS, this table holds only the in-frame rearrangements with V and J called that TCRdb kept. Clones are partly lost; checked studies trace under half to an unresolved V gene and leave the rest unexplained. The DNA was the basis for D and trimming; V, J and clone size are from that table. Within this sample are fewer than 900,000 clones, with about 89% of them counted one time only. Of the sample, 1.5% falls within the top ten clones.

This material consisted of peripheral blood, taken in a trial of Ad26.COV2.S vaccine versus placebo. This clonotype was obtained from a person aged 18-60 years who received the Ad26.COV2.S COVID-19 vaccine or a placebo. This chain joins TRBV10-2 to TRBJ2-7; 12 central nucleotides agree with TRBD1. The DNA sequence is given as TGCGCCAGCAGGCGGGGACAGGGGGCTTACGAGCAGTACTTC. Translation gives CASRRGQGAYEQYF.